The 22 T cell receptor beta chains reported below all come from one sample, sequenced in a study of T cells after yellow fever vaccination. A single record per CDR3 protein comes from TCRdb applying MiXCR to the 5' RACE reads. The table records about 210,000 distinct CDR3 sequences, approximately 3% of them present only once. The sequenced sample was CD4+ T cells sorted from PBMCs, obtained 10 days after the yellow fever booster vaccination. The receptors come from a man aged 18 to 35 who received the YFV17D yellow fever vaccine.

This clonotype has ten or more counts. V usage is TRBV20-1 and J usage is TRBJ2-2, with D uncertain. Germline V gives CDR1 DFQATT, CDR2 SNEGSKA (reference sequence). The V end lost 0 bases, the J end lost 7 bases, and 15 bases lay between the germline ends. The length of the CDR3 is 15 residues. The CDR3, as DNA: TGCAGTGCTAGAGAGGCCCCCTTAGATAACGGGGAGCTGTTTTTT. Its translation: CSAREAPLDNGELFF.

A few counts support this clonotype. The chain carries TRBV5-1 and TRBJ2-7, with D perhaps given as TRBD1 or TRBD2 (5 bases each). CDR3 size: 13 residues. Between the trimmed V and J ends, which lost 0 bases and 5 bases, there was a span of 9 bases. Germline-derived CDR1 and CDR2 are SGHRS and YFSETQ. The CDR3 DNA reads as TGCGCCAGCAGCTTGGGGGGGAACGACGAGCAGTACGTC. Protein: CASSLGGNDEQYV.

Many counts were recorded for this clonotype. As DNA, the CDR3 is TGTGCCAGCAGCTTAAGCGGGGGCTCCTACAATGAGCAGTTCTTC. Translation gives CASSLSGGSYNEQFF. The chain carries TRBV5-8 and TRBJ2-1; 8 bases are shared with TRBD2. The junction had 1 base not matched to a gene; V was cut back by 2 bases and J by 0 bases. The germline gives CDR1 SGHTS, CDR2 YDEGEE. The CDR3 runs to 15 residues.

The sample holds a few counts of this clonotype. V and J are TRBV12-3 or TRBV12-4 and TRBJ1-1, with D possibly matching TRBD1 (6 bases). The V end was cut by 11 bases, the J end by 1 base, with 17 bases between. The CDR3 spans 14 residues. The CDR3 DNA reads TGTGCCGCTACCCAGAGGGGGAAGAACACTGAAGCTTTCTTT. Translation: CAATQRGKNTEAFF.

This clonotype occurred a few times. This CDR3 is CASSLVGGPGNTIYF. In nucleotides, the CDR3 is TGTGCCAGCAGCTTAGTCGGGGGGCCTGGAAACACCATATATTTT. The chain links TRBV7-9 to TRBJ1-3; tentative D call: TRBD1 (6 bases). The CDR3 contains 15 residues. Trimming cost V 1 base and J 2 bases, with 9 bases left between them. Germline V gene data show CDR1 as SEHNR and CDR2 as FQNEAQ (reference sequence).

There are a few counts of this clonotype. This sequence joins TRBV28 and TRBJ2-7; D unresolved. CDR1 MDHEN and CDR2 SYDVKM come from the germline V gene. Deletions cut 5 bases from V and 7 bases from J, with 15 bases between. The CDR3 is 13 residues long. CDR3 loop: CASSKGWSEEQYV. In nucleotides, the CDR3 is TGTGCCAGCAGTAAAGGGTGGTCGGAAGAGCAGTACGTC.

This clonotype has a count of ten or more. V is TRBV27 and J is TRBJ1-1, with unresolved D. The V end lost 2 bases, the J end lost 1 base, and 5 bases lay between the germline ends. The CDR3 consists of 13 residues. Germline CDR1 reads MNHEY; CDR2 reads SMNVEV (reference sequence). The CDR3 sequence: CASSLMANTEAFF. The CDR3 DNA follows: TGTGCCAGCAGTTTAATGGCGAACACTGAAGCTTTCTTT.

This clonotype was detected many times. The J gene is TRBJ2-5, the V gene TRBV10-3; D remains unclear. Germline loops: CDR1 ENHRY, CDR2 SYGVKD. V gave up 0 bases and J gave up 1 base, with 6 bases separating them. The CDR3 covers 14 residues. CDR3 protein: CAISESASQETQYF. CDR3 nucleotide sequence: TGTGCCATCAGTGAGTCGGCATCCCAAGAGACCCAGTACTTC.

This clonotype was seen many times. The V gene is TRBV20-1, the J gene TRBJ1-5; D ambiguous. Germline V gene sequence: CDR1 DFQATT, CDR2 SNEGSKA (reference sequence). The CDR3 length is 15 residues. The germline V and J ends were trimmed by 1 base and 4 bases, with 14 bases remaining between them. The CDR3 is CSARVRFPGNQPQHF. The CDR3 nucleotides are TGCAGTGCTAGAGTTAGGTTCCCGGGTAATCAGCCCCAGCATTTT.

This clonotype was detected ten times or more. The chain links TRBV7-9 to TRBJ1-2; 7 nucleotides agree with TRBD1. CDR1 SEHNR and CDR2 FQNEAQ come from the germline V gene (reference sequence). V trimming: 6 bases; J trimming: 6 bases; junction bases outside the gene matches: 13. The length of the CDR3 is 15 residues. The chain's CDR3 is CASRPRKGQRNGYTF. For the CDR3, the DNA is TGTGCCAGCAGGCCACGTAAGGGACAGCGAAATGGCTACACCTTC.

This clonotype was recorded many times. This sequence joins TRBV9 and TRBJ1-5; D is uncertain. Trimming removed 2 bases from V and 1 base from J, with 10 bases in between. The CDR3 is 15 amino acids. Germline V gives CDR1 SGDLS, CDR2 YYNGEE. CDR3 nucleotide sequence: TGTGCCAGCAGCGTGTCGGGCAGCAGCAATCAGCCCCAGCATTTT. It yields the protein CASSVSGSSNQPQHF.

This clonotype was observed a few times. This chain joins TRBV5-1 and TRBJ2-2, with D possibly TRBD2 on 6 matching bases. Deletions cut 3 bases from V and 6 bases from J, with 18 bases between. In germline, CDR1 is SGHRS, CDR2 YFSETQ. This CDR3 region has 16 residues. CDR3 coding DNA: TGCGCCAGCAGCTCCGGGACTGAGGGTTTTCCCGGGGAGCTGTTTTTT. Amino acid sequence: CASSSGTEGFPGELFF.

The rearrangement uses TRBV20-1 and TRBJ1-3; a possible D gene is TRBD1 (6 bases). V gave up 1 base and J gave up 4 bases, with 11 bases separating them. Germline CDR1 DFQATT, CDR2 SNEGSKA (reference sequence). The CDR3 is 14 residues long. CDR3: CSARAGTQGNTIYF. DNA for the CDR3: TGCAGTGCTAGAGCCGGGACACAAGGAAACACCATATATTTT.

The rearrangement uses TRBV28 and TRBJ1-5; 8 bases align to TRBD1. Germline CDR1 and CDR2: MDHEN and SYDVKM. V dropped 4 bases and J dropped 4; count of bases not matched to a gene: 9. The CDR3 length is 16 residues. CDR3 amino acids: CASSWGDRGENQPQHF. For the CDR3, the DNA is TGTGCCAGCAGTTGGGGTGACAGGGGCGAGAATCAGCCCCAGCATTTT.

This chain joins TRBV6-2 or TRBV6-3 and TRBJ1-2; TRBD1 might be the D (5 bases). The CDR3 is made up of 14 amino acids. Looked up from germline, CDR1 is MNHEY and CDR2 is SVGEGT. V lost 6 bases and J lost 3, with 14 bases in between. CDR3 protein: CASRPGGAHYGYTF. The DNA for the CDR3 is TGTGCCAGCAGACCCGGGGGAGCTCACTATGGCTACACCTTC.

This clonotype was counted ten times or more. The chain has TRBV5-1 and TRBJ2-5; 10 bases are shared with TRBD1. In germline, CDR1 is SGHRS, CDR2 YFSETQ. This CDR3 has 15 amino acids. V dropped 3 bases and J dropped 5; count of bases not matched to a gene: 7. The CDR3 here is CASSWRQGAKETQYF. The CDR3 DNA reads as TGCGCCAGCAGCTGGCGACAGGGGGCGAAGGAGACCCAGTACTTC.

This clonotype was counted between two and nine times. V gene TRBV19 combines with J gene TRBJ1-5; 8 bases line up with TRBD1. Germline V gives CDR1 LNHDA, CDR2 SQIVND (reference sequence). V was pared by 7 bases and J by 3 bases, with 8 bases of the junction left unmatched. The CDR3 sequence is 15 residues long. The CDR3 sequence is CASNPDRDDNQPQHF. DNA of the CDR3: TGTGCCAGTAATCCGGACAGGGATGACAATCAGCCCCAGCATTTT.

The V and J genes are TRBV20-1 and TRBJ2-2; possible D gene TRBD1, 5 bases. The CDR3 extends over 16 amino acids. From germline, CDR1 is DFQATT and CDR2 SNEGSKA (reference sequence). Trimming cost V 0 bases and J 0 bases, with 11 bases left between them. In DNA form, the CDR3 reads TGCAGTGCTAGAGACAAGGGGTGGGCGAACACCGGGGAGCTGTTTTTT. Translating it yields CSARDKGWANTGELFF.

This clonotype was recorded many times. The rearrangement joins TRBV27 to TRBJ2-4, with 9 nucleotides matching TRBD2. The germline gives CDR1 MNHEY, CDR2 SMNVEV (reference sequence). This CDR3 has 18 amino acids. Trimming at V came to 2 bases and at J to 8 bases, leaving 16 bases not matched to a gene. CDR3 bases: TGTGCCAGCAGTTTACGAATCGGGCGGGGGGGTCTTGTCGACATTCAGTACTTC. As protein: CASSLRIGRGGLVDIQYF.

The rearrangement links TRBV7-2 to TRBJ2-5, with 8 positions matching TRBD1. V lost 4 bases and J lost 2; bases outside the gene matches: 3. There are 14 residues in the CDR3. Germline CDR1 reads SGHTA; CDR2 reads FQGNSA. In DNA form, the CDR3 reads TGTGCCAGCAGCTGGGGGACAGGTCAAGAGACCCAGTACTTC. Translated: CASSWGTGQETQYF.

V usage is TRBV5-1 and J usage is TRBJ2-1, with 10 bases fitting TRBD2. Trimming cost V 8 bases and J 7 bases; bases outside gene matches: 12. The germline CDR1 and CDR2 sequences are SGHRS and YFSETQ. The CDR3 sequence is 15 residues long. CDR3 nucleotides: TGCGCCAGGCCATGGACTAGCGGCGAACCAAATGAGCAGTTCTTC. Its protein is CARPWTSGEPNEQFF.

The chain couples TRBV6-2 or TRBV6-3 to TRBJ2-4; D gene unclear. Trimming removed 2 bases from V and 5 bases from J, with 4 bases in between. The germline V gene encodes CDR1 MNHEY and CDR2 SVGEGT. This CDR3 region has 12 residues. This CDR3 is CASSYPENIQYF. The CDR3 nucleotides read TGTGCCAGCAGTTACCCGGAAAACATTCAGTACTTC.